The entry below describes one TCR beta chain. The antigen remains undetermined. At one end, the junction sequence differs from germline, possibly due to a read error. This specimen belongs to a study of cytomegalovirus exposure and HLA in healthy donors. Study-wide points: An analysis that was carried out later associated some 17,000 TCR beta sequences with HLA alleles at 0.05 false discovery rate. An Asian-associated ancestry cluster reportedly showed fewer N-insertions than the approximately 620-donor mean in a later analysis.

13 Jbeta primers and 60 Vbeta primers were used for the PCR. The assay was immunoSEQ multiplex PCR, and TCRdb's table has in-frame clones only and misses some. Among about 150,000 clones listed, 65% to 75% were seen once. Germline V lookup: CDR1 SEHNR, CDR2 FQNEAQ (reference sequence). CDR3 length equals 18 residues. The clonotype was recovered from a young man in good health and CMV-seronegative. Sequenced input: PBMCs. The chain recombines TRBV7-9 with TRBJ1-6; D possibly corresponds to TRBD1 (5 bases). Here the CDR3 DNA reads TGTGCCAGCAGCCAAGGAGGGGTCTTAAGCTCCTATAATTCACCCCTCAACTTT. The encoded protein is CASSQGGVLSSYNSPLNF.